This T cell receptor beta chain was found in a study of T cell changes during pregnancy in multiple sclerosis. The V gene lost 3 bases and the J gene lost 4 bases, with 19 bases spanning the gap. Germline V CDR1 and CDR2: SGHDT, YYEEEE. The CDR3 extends over 16 amino acids. Method: immunoSEQ multiplex PCR; TCRdb's copy keeps in-frame clones and lacks some. The data hold 65,000 to 90,000 clones, with 90% to 95% observed a single time. The sequence derives from a female donor in good health, serving as a control in a pregnancy study. Some clones in this sample may be carry-over from other donors' samples. The chain links TRBV5-6 to TRBJ2-5, with D possibly being TRBD2 (7 bases). The sequencing here drew on PBMCs, taken in the first trimester of pregnancy. Written as DNA, the CDR3 is TGTGCCAGCAGCTCCGGGGGGCGGGGACTTGGAGAGACCCAGTACTTC. Protein: CASSSGGRGLGETQYF.